This TCR beta chain was sequenced for a study of identical twins. Study-wide results and caveats: Diverse VJ usage suggested most zero-insertion clonotypes were not invariant T cells.

TCRdb reanalysed the 5' RACE reads using MiXCR and keeps one entry per CDR3 protein. The profile shows roughly 630,000 distinct CDR3 sequences, around 7.4% of them singletons. The sample holds a few counts of this clonotype. Its specificity is not known. The germline V gene has CDR1 KGHDR and CDR2 SFDVKD. The CDR3 consists of 19 residues. V was pared by 0 bases and J by 3 bases, with 20 bases between. These data were also filed under a second study, of yellow fever vaccine responses in identical twins.

Sequencing was performed on PBMCs. The rearrangement uses TRBV24-1 and TRBJ1-5; D gene unclear. The clonotype comes from a woman between 18 and 29 years old in good health. The CDR3 DNA sequence: TGTGCCACCAGTGATTTGCAGTACATCAGCCTGTTGAACAATCAGCCCCAGCATTTT. Protein: CATSDLQYISLLNNQPQHF.